The 13 T cell receptor beta chains below were found in one sample sequenced in a study of CD8 T cells in Susac syndrome. Reverse transcription of about 0.45 to 1 ug RNA was carried out with random hexamers. In TCRdb, the immunoSEQ multiplex PCR reads were re-called with MiXCR into one record per CDR3 protein. The sample includes more than 70,000 distinct CDR3 sequences, 80% to 95% seen only once; the top ten take around 0.31%. The source material was CD8+ T cells from PBMCs. All receptors come from a human donor in good health.

The rearrangement joins TRBV20-1 to TRBJ1-6; the match to TRBD1 covers 10 bases. Trimming at V came to 4 bases and at J to 7 bases, leaving 13 bases not matched to a gene. Germline V CDR1 and CDR2: DFQATT, SNEGSKA (reference sequence). This CDR3 is built from 17 residues. The CDR3 reads CSAKGPGQGSLNSPLHF. The CDR3 coding sequence is TGCAGTGCTAAGGGCCCGGGACAGGGGTCGTTAAATTCACCCCTCCACTTT.

V is TRBV10-3 and J is TRBJ2-7; 9 bases align to TRBD1. Germline V gene data show CDR1 as ENHRY and CDR2 as SYGVKD. The CDR3 extends over 15 amino acids. The V gene end was trimmed by 2 bases and the J gene end by 3 bases; junction bases not matched to a gene: 5. This chain's CDR3 is CAISEEQGAFYEQYF. CDR3 bases: TGTGCCATCAGTGAGGAACAGGGGGCTTTCTACGAGCAGTACTTC.

This clonotype was seen only a few times. J is TRBJ2-7 and V is TRBV5-6; D not certain. This CDR3 is built from 11 residues. The V gene lost 3 bases and the J gene lost 6 bases, with 7 bases spanning the gap. Per the germline V gene, CDR1 is SGHDT and CDR2 is YYEEEE. The CDR3 nucleotides are TGTGCCAGCAGCTGGACCGGCGAGCAGTACTTC. It yields the protein CASSWTGEQYF.

The rearrangement uses TRBV12-3 or TRBV12-4 and TRBJ1-4, with D maybe TRBD1 (6 bases). Trimming took 2 bases from V and 7 from J, leaving 14 bases between them. There are 15 residues in the CDR3. The CDR3 nucleotides read TGTGCCAGCAGTTTATCGGCGACAGGCTCTGAAAAACTGTTTTTT. This encodes CASSLSATGSEKLFF.

This chain links TRBV11-2 with TRBJ2-3; possibly TRBD2 for D (5 bases). This CDR3 has 15 residues. CDR1 is SGHAT and CDR2 is FQNNGV in the germline V gene. Trimming removed 3 bases at V and 1 base at J, with 11 bases between. DNA for the CDR3: TGTGCCAGCAGCTTTCGAGGGCGGGGCACAGATACGCAGTATTTT. Its translation: CASSFRGRGTDTQYF.

This chain connects TRBV27 to TRBJ1-6, with D unclear. In germline, CDR1 is MNHEY, CDR2 SMNVEV (reference sequence). This CDR3 is built from 19 residues. The V end was cut by 2 bases, the J end by 14 bases, with 31 bases between. The CDR3 region has the DNA TGTGCCAGCAGTTTAGGTGTACATGGACCCAATGATCCTTTAAGGGCCCTCCACTTT. Encoded protein: CASSLGVHGPNDPLRALHF.

The chain has TRBV13 and TRBJ2-1; 14 positions agree with TRBD2. This CDR3 region has 18 residues. V lost 4 bases and J lost 0; bases outside the gene matches: 5. Germline V gene sequence: CDR1 PRHDT, CDR2 FYEKMQ (reference sequence). The CDR3 DNA follows: TGTGCCAGCAGCTCCGGACTAGCGGGGGGAAGCTCCTACAATGAGCAGTTCTTC. Amino acid sequence: CASSSGLAGGSSYNEQFF.

The rearrangement links TRBV2 to TRBJ1-1, with 7 bases that match TRBD1. V dropped 2 bases and J dropped 8; count of bases not matched to a gene: 8. The length of the CDR3 is 14 residues. Germline V gives CDR1 SNHLY, CDR2 FYNNEI. The CDR3 here is CASSELGGGLEAFF. In DNA form, the CDR3 reads TGTGCCAGCAGTGAATTAGGGGGCGGTTTGGAAGCTTTCTTT. Full variable domain (outside the CDR3, taken from reference TRBV2 and TRBJ1-1): EPEVTQTPSHQVTQMGQEVILRCVPISNHLYFYWYRQILGQKVEFLVSFYNNEISEKSEIFDDQFSVERPDGSNFTLKIRSTKLEDSAMYFCASSELGGGLEAFFGQGTRLTVV.

This clonotype is classed as medium-sized. This chain links TRBV19 with TRBJ2-7; unclear D gene. Trimming stripped 4 bases from V and 3 bases from J, with 16 bases between. From germline, CDR1 is LNHDA and CDR2 SQIVND (reference sequence). This CDR3 contains 15 residues. The CDR3 nucleotides are TGTGCCAGTAGTACTGGGCCCCTCTCTAGCTACGAGCAGTACTTC. It specifies CASSTGPLSSYEQYF.

The chain has TRBV20-1 and TRBJ1-1; D is ambiguous. Germline assignment: CDR1 DFQATT and CDR2 SNEGSKA (reference sequence). The CDR3 loop spans 11 amino acids. Trimming pared 5 bases from V and 8 bases from J, leaving 12 bases between. In nucleotides, the CDR3 is TGCAGTGCTCTACGACAAAGGGAAGCTTTCTTT. Translated, it gives CSALRQREAFF.

The chain recombines TRBV25-1 with TRBJ2-3, with D hard to call. Per the germline V gene, CDR1 is MGHDK and CDR2 is SYGVNS. The CDR3 covers 14 residues. V gave up 2 bases and J gave up 5 bases, with 11 bases separating them. CDR3 coding DNA: TGTGCCAGCAGTGAAGGTGGGCCCATAGATACGCAGTATTTT. Translating it yields CASSEGGPIDTQYF.

The rearrangement links TRBV5-4 to TRBJ2-7, with 13 bases that match TRBD2. Trimming at V came to 4 bases and at J to 0 bases, leaving 7 bases not matched to a gene. This CDR3 spans 17 amino acids. In germline, CDR1 is SGHNT, CDR2 YYREEE (reference sequence). The CDR3: CASSPGTSGAPSYEQYF. In DNA, the CDR3 is TGTGCCAGCAGCCCTGGGACTAGCGGGGCCCCCTCCTACGAGCAGTACTTC.

The gene calls are TRBV7-9 and TRBJ2-2, with D possibly TRBD1 on 6 matching bases. Germline values: CDR1 SEHNR, CDR2 FQNEAQ (reference sequence). The length of the CDR3 is 17 residues. Trimming removed 8 bases from V and 0 bases from J, with 19 bases in between. CDR3 sequence reads: CASETLQGNANTGELFF. The CDR3 bases are TGTGCCAGCGAAACCCTACAGGGAAACGCGAACACCGGGGAGCTGTTTTTT.